A single sample is the source of the 27 T cell receptor beta chains below, sequenced in a study of T cell responses to AZD1222 COVID-19 vaccine. Here immunoSEQ multiplex PCR was the method, and the copy in TCRdb shows in-frame clones only, minus some. The sample has about 150,000 clones; 90% are singletons. The input for sequencing was peripheral blood, taken on day 0 of AZD1222 vaccination. These receptors originate from an adult in good health.

This clone was counted a single time. This rearrangement joins TRBV5-1 to TRBJ2-2, with 9 bases identical to TRBD1. CDR1 and CDR2 (germline): SGHRS, YFSETQ. With 1 base clipped from V and 4 bases from J, the junction kept 5 bases outside the gene matches. This CDR3 contains 16 residues. CDR3 DNA sequence: TGCGCCAGCAGCTTGATACAGGGGGCCCCCACCGGGGAGCTGTTTTTT. Its protein is CASSLIQGAPTGELFF.

The chain carries TRBV6-4 and TRBJ1-6; no firm D call. Germline loops: CDR1 MRHNA, CDR2 SNTAGT. The CDR3 totals 13 residues. The ends were cut back, 3 bases at V and 9 bases at J, with 9 bases in the middle. CDR3 in amino acids: CASSESPISPLHF. CDR3 in DNA: TGTGCCAGCAGTGAGAGTCCCATTTCACCCCTCCACTTT.

CDR3 in amino acids: CASSDNRDSNQPQHF. The CDR3 region has the DNA TGTGCCAGCAGTGATAACAGGGACAGCAATCAGCCCCAGCATTTT. This chain joins TRBV25-1 and TRBJ1-5; maybe TRBD1 (6 bases). Germline CDR1 and CDR2: MGHDK and SYGVNS. The V end lost 3 bases, the J end lost 1 base, and 10 bases lay between the germline ends. The CDR3 spans 15 residues.

This clone has more than one count but fewer than ten. J is TRBJ1-2 and V is TRBV6-5, with D tentatively TRBD1 (6 bases). V lost 2 bases and J lost 7, with 8 bases in between. Germline V gene data show CDR1 as MNHEY and CDR2 as SVGAGI. The CDR3 loop spans 12 amino acids. CDR3: CASSYRGRGYTF. Here the CDR3 DNA reads TGTGCCAGCAGTTACCGGGGGCGTGGCTACACCTTC.

This chain uses TRBV7-9 with TRBJ1-2; no firm D call. Germline CDR1 reads SEHNR; CDR2 reads FQNEAQ (reference sequence). CDR3 length: 12 amino acids. V was pared by 3 bases and J by 6 bases, with 8 bases between. CDR3 coding DNA: TGTGCCAGCAGCTTCACCCCGGATGGCTACACCTTC. Its protein is CASSFTPDGYTF.

The chain combines TRBV5-1 with TRBJ1-1, with 8 bases fitting TRBD1. Germline CDR1 SGHRS, CDR2 YFSETQ. The V gene end was trimmed by 4 bases and the J gene end by 5 bases; junction bases not matched to a gene: 7. CDR3 length equals 14 residues. The CDR3 sequence is CASSLGQGATEAFF. CDR3 nucleotide sequence: TGCGCCAGCAGCCTAGGACAGGGAGCAACTGAAGCTTTCTTT.

This sequence joins TRBV15 and TRBJ2-5, with D unclear. Germline CDR1 LNHNV, CDR2 YYDKDF (reference sequence). V dropped 1 base and J dropped 3 bases, with 9 bases sitting between them. The CDR3 covers 14 residues. CDR3 DNA: TGTGCCACCAGCAGAGGTTTGGTTGAAGAGACCCAGTACTTC. Translated, it gives CATSRGLVEETQYF.

The rearrangement links TRBV19 to TRBJ1-5, with D possibly TRBD1 on 5 matching bases. Germline V CDR1 and CDR2: LNHDA, SQIVND (reference sequence). V was trimmed by 5 bases and J by 2 bases, leaving 13 bases between them. The CDR3 is 15 amino acids. For the CDR3, the DNA is TGTGCCAGTAGTTTGGGGGGAAGGGGCAATCAGCCCCAGCATTTT. It translates to CASSLGGRGNQPQHF. Full variable domain (rest looked up from reference TRBV19 and TRBJ1-5): DGGITQSPKYLFRKEGQNVTLSCEQNLNHDAMYWYRQDPGQGLRLIYYSQIVNDFQKGDIAEGYSVSREKKESFPLTVTSAQKNPTAFYLCASSLGGRGNQPQHFGDGTRLSIL.

The V and J genes are TRBV5-1 and TRBJ2-5; D might be TRBD2 (6 bases). From germline, CDR1 is SGHRS and CDR2 YFSETQ. The CDR3 extends over 17 amino acids. Deletions cut 0 bases from V and 2 bases from J, with 17 bases between. CDR3 nucleotides: TGCGCCAGCAGCTTGGGAGCTCGGGCGGGGATACAAGAGACCCAGTACTTC. It encodes CASSLGARAGIQETQYF.

The V call is TRBV10-3, the J call TRBJ1-5, with unresolved D. The CDR3 loop spans 14 amino acids. Trimming removed 10 bases from V and 3 bases from J, with 16 bases in between. Per the germline V gene, CDR1 is ENHRY and CDR2 is SYGVKD. The CDR3 region is CATRGGGNNQPQHF. DNA of the CDR3: TGTGCCACACGGGGAGGTGGGAACAATCAGCCCCAGCATTTT.

The rearrangement uses TRBV4-1 and TRBJ2-5; TRBD2 is a possible D gene (6 bases). This CDR3 contains 19 residues. Germline V gives CDR1 MGHRA, CDR2 YSYEKL. The V gene lost 0 bases and the J gene lost 5 bases, with 25 bases spanning the gap. DNA for the CDR3: TGCGCCAGCAGCCAAGATCAGGGAGGCGAGGCCTTCAGTTGGGAGACCCAGTACTTC. Translated, it gives CASSQDQGGEAFSWETQYF.

The rearrangement links TRBV5-1 to TRBJ2-7; 7 bases are a match to TRBD2. The CDR3 is 15 amino acids. The J segment lost 3 bases and the V segment lost 6 bases, leaving 12 bases of the junction unmatched. Germline CDR1 SGHRS, CDR2 YFSETQ. The CDR3 DNA reads TGCGCCAGCAATCCGGGCGGGGAGGGGAACTACGAGCAGTACTTC. This encodes CASNPGGEGNYEQYF. The full variable domain, rest sourced from reference TRBV5-1 and TRBJ2-7, is KAGVTQTPRYLIKTRGQQVTLSCSPISGHRSVSWYQQTPGQGLQFLFEYFSETQRNKGNFPGRFSGRQFSNSRSEMNVSTLELGDSALYLCASNPGGEGNYEQYFGPGTRLTVT.

This clone has only a few counts. The chain uses TRBV18 and TRBJ1-5; D uncertain. This CDR3 has 16 residues. Germline lookup yields CDR1 KGHSH and CDR2 LQKENI. V lost 0 bases and J lost 0, with 9 bases in between. The CDR3 DNA reads as TGTGCCAGCTCACCACCATCGACCTATAGCAATCAGCCCCAGCATTTT. Translating gives CASSPPSTYSNQPQHF. The full variable domain, with the rest looked up from reference TRBV18 and TRBJ1-5, is NAGVMQNPRHLVRRRGQEARLRCSPMKGHSHVYWYRQLPEEGLKFMVYLQKENIIDESGMPKERFSAEFPKEGPSILRIQQVVRGDSAAYFCASSPPSTYSNQPQHFGDGTRLSIL.

CDR3 sequence: CASSFGGSSYEQYF. The CDR3 nucleotides read TGCGCCAGCAGCTTCGGCGGGAGCTCCTACGAGCAGTACTTC. This chain links TRBV5-1 with TRBJ2-7, with 7 bases matching TRBD2. V dropped 2 bases and J dropped 0; count of bases not matched to a gene: 2. There are 14 residues in the CDR3. CDR1 and CDR2 (germline): SGHRS, YFSETQ.

The chain joins TRBV6-5 to TRBJ2-5; the D gene is possibly TRBD2 (6 bases). The V gene's germline CDR1 is MNHEY and CDR2 SVGAGI. Deletions cut 2 bases from V and 0 bases from J, with 13 bases between. The CDR3 spans 16 residues. In nucleotides, the CDR3 is TGTGCCAGCAGTTACCTGCTAGGAGGGAACCAAGAGACCCAGTACTTC. Amino acids: CASSYLLGGNQETQYF.

The chain links TRBV6-5 to TRBJ1-4; D gene unclear. CDR1 and CDR2 (germline): MNHEY, SVGAGI. There are 15 residues in the CDR3. Deletions cut 7 bases from V and 0 bases from J, with 12 bases between. The CDR3 here is CASMGLRTTNEKLFF. The CDR3 nucleotides are TGTGCCAGCATGGGTCTCCGGACAACTAATGAAAAACTGTTTTTT.

This chain joins TRBV28 and TRBJ2-1; D is possibly TRBD1 (5 bases). Germline assignment: CDR1 MDHEN and CDR2 SYDVKM. The CDR3 runs 14 residues. The V end was cut by 6 bases, the J end by 2 bases, with 11 bases between. The chain's CDR3 is CASSDLGAYNEQFF. The CDR3 region has the DNA TGTGCCAGCAGCGATCTAGGGGCCTACAATGAGCAGTTCTTC.

The V and J genes are TRBV28 and TRBJ2-7; 7 bases fit TRBD2. Unmatched junction bases numbered 8, after V lost 4 bases and J lost 2 bases. The length of the CDR3 is 15 residues. Germline-derived CDR1 and CDR2 are MDHEN and SYDVKM. CDR3 residues: CASSSRGVGAYEQYF. Here the CDR3 DNA reads TGTGCCAGCAGTTCTCGGGGGGTGGGCGCCTACGAGCAGTACTTC.

As to this clone: Other nucleotide sequences from this sample produce the same CDR3. The rearrangement links TRBV7-9 to TRBJ2-7, with a tentative D call TRBD1 (5 bases). The CDR3 totals 12 residues. Trimming pared 4 bases from V and 4 bases from J, leaving 8 bases between. Germline-derived CDR1 and CDR2 are SEHNR and FQNEAQ (reference sequence). This CDR3 reads CASSSQGYEQYF. The CDR3 nucleotides are TGTGCCAGCAGCTCCCAGGGATACGAGCAGTACTTC.

This chain connects TRBV4-2 to TRBJ2-1; 11 nucleotides align to TRBD2. With V trimmed by 1 base and J by 7 bases, 6 bases remained unmatched. Germline V gene data show CDR1 as LGHNA and CDR2 as YNFKEQ. This CDR3 is 16 amino acids long. The CDR3 region is CASSQVLAGGGNEQFF. The CDR3 nucleotides are TGTGCCAGCAGCCAAGTCTTAGCGGGAGGGGGTAATGAGCAGTTCTTC.

The chain is built from TRBV5-6 and TRBJ2-5, with D possibly TRBD2 on 6 matching bases. With 0 bases removed from V and 2 bases from J, the gap between germline ends came to 14 bases. The CDR3 contains 16 residues. CDR1 and CDR2 from the germline V gene are SGHDT and YYEEEE. The CDR3 nucleotides are TGTGCCAGCAGCTTGGGTAGCGGTTATCTTCAAGAGACCCAGTACTTC. Its translation: CASSLGSGYLQETQYF.

In this sample, this clone turned up once. The junction shows a germline mismatch at one end, possibly a read error. CDR3 coding DNA: TGTGCCAGCAGCTTGGGTAGTGCAATGTATGGCTGCACCTTC. Protein: CASSLGSAMYGCTF. The chain uses TRBV7-8 and TRBJ1-2; unclear D gene. The V gene's germline CDR1 is SGHVS and CDR2 FQNEAQ. The CDR3 length is 14 residues.

The table lists this clone with a count of one. V gene TRBV6-5 combines with J gene TRBJ1-5; 9 bases agree with TRBD1. Germline-derived CDR1 and CDR2 are MNHEY and SVGAGI. CDR3 size: 15 residues. The trim removed 5 bases at V and 3 bases at J, leaving 5 bases unmatched. CDR3 protein: CASSPGTGNNQPQHF. Here the CDR3 DNA reads TGTGCCAGCAGTCCCGGGACAGGGAACAATCAGCCCCAGCATTTT.

The rearrangement uses TRBV19 and TRBJ2-2, with D perhaps matching TRBD1 or TRBD2 (7 bases each). Germline assignment: CDR1 LNHDA and CDR2 SQIVND (reference sequence). This CDR3 spans 16 amino acids. Trimming took 8 bases from V and 2 from J, leaving 18 bases between them. CDR3: CASSGGEGANTGELFF. The CDR3 nucleotides read TGTGCCAGTTCCGGCGGGGAGGGGGCAAACACCGGGGAGCTGTTTTTT.

For this clone: Other DNA sequences in this specimen translate into the identical CDR3. V gene TRBV2 combines with J gene TRBJ2-2; D is possibly TRBD2 (6 bases). The V end lost 4 bases, the J end lost 4 bases, and 10 bases lay between the germline ends. Per the germline V gene, CDR1 is SNHLY and CDR2 is FYNNEI. The CDR3 extends over 14 amino acids. CDR3: CASSGGRGTGELFF. The CDR3 DNA sequence: TGTGCCAGCAGTGGAGGGCGGGGCACCGGGGAGCTGTTTTTT.

The chain employs TRBV7-2 and TRBJ2-3; unclear D gene. This CDR3 region has 12 residues. The V gene lost 1 base and the J gene lost 6 bases, with 5 bases spanning the gap. The V gene's germline CDR1 is SGHTA and CDR2 FQGNSA. The CDR3 region has the DNA TGTGCCAGCAGCTTAGGTTTTGATACGCAGTATTTT. It specifies CASSLGFDTQYF.

Only a few counts were recorded for this clone. This chain links TRBV7-9 with TRBJ2-1, with D perhaps TRBD1 or TRBD2 (8 bases each). This CDR3 region has 16 residues. V dropped 0 bases and J dropped 8 bases, with 17 bases sitting between them. Per germline, CDR1 SEHNR and CDR2 FQNEAQ (reference sequence). The CDR3 spells CASSLAGTGLAHEQFF. The CDR3 DNA reads as TGTGCCAGCAGCTTAGCAGGGACAGGACTAGCCCATGAGCAGTTCTTC.